The subject of this entry is one T cell receptor (beta chain). The source of the sample is a study of blood T cell repertoires in COVID-19. The germline V and J ends were trimmed by 0 bases and 3 bases, with 12 bases remaining between them. The CDR3 contains 16 residues. Per the germline V gene, CDR1 is MNHEY and CDR2 is SVGAGI. Some clones are missing from TCRdb's copy, which holds only in-frame ones; the method was immunoSEQ multiplex PCR. The table records around 150,000 clones, about 85% of them present only once. The specimen sequenced was peripheral blood. The V gene is TRBV6-5, the J gene TRBJ1-3; perhaps TRBD1 as D (5 bases). This receptor was taken from a human donor with acute or convalescent COVID-19. The donor label of this sample is uncertain. Here the CDR3 reads CASSYSPQGSGNTIYF. The CDR3 bases are TGTGCCAGCAGTTACTCGCCGCAGGGTAGTGGAAACACCATATATTTT.